The text below deals with one TCR beta chain. Many counts were recorded for this clonotype. What antigen it recognizes has not been identified. There are no base qualities to consult, and no much larger clone falls within one base. CDR1 and CDR2, per the germline V gene (reference sequence), are MNHEY and SMNVEV. Inclusive of the bounding cysteine and phenylalanine, the CDR3 is 15 residues long. The CDR3 DNA has 45 bases and is translated from base 1. Trimming removed 6 bases from V and 4 bases from J, leaving 18 bases between the germline ends. The data originate from a study of regulatory T cells in long-lasting Graves disease listed by TCRdb under 2021. Broadly, across the study: Persistent Graves' disease was defined as antithyroid drug treatment for over 5 years with persistently positive TSH receptor autoantibodies. Persistent Graves' disease patients were compared with newly diagnosed Graves' disease patients by peripheral blood TCR sequencing and RNA sequencing. The study was conducted in China and was registered as a clinical trial. A total of roughly 35 samples underwent TCR sequencing: about 13 from persistent and around 20 from newly diagnosed Graves' disease patients. In the clinical cohort, patients with persistent Graves' disease had used antithyroid drugs for an average of about 9.4 years. What the authors observed across the whole study: Compared with newly diagnosed patients, patients with persistent Graves' disease had lower TCR Shannon entropy and fewer highly expanded clones, which suggests clonal expansion. The small sample size was acknowledged by the authors as a limitation that may reduce accuracy. Only the TCR beta chain was sequenced and analyzed. Persistent disease showed preferential use of TRBV28, TRBJ1-2 and TRBJ2-5, whereas newly diagnosed disease favored TRBV20-1 and TRBJ2-1. Patients with persistent disease shared more public clonotypes (approximately 2,500) than newly diagnosed patients did (about 970). Only peripheral blood was studied, because thyroid tissue, the primary lesion, was inaccessible.

The time point label, as the study defines it: persistent/refractory GD, antithyroid drugs over 5 years with positive TRAb. RNA was extracted from PBMCs in TRIzol for both TCR sequencing and RNA sequencing. The diagnosis of Graves' disease was made according to American Thyroid Association guidelines. Patients for the study were recruited at an endocrinology department in Xi'an, China. Each patient gave approximately 10 milliliters of peripheral blood, collected in an EDTA anticoagulant tube. PBMCs were isolated by Ficoll Paque Plus density gradient separation without further T cell sorting. An Agilent 2100 Bioanalyzer and agarose gel were used to check RNA quality, while a NanoDrop 2000 measured RNA concentration. Libraries were constructed by multiplex PCR. Sequencer: Illumina HiSeq 4000. iRepertoire HTBI primers and Arm-PCR amplification of CDR3 regions were used to construct TCR beta libraries. Before sequencing, the PCR products went through gel purification. Per the authors' processing: Gene usage analysis of CDR3 amino acid clonotypes relied on the approximately 60 TRBV and more than twelve TRBJ segments identified across samples. COPE and FqMerger were used to merge the filtered high-quality paired reads into contigs. BLAST was used to align contigs to IMGT TRBV, TRBD and TRBJ reference genes, and CDR3 was defined according to IMGT. Any clonotype with a frequency above 0.1% was classified as a highly expanded clone. Repertoire diversity was measured by Shannon entropy, and V-J evenness by the Gini coefficient. A clonotype was considered public if more than one individual shared it. TCRdb trimmed public reads at Q25 via fastp, called clones via MiXCR and kept in-frame beta chains. Here each entry gathers all rows of one CDR3 protein and keeps the most common genes and DNA. Here the V and J calls rest on TCRdb's processing, not on the authors' analysis. This sample is represented by approximately 470,000 distinct CDR3 sequences; 20% of them were singletons. The ten largest make up under 9% of the sample.

The material was peripheral blood mononuclear cells (PBMCs), obtained when the disease was refractory, from a patient treated with antithyroid drugs. The clonotype comes from a female donor with Graves disease. The rearrangement combines TRBV27 with TRBJ1-2, and perhaps TRBD1 as D gene, on 5 matching bases. The CDR3: CASRVGGPNSYGYTF. The bases are TGTGCCAGCAGGGTGGGGGGTCCGAATTCCTATGGCTACACCTTC.